The T cell receptor beta chain under discussion was sequenced for a study of blood T cell repertoires in COVID-19. Study-wide context: Whether acute or convalescent, the COVID-19 samples came from the United States, Italy and Spain. Sources were T cells, B-cell-depleted T cells, or PBMCs; the material itself was cDNA or gDNA.

Original methodology: Cell counts per sample came from amplifying reference gene primers. Repertoires were generated with immunoSEQ multiplex PCR, while TCRdb's copy carries only in-frame clones and drops some. D and trimming were read from the DNA, whereas the V and J calls and clone size are those reported in that table. Of 95,000 to 150,000 clones listed, 86% are singletons. The CDR3 loop spans 14 amino acids. Germline-derived CDR1 and CDR2 are KGHSH and LQKENI. The V and J ends lost 4 bases and 4 bases respectively, with 10 bases between them. The source material was peripheral blood. The TCR sequence derives from a man aged 40-49 years with acute or convalescent COVID-19. The gene calls are TRBV18 and TRBJ2-2, with a tentative D call TRBD1 (6 bases). CDR3 protein: CASSRTGTTGELFF. CDR3 DNA sequence: TGTGCCAGCTCACGAACAGGGACCACCGGGGAGCTGTTTTTT.